This TCR beta chain originates from a study of T cells in women clearing cervical HPV infection. Study as a whole: Case blood was drawn when the lesion was first found; control blood after infection became undetectable.

Germline V gives CDR1 SGHRS, CDR2 YFSETQ. The CDR3 length is 15 residues. V trimming: 3 bases; J trimming: 0 bases; junction bases outside the gene matches: 5. Assay: immunoSEQ multiplex PCR; the TCRdb copy retains only in-frame clones and omits some. The sample's table shows more than 40,000 clones. Comment on this clone: Read coverage stops 3 residues before the CDR3 terminus; the germline J gene supplies the remainder.

The V gene is TRBV5-1, the J gene TRBJ1-2; 7 nucleotides agree with TRBD1. This clonotype was obtained from a woman between 18 and 69 years old with a cervical HPV16 infection that either progressed to CIN3+ or cleared (not recorded which). The sequenced sample consisted of blood buffy coat. CDR3 sequence reads: CASSSMDRTNYGYTF. The part of the CDR3 DNA that was read is TGCGCCAGCAGCTCCATGGACAGGACTAACTATGGC.